This T cell receptor beta chain originates from a study of blood T cell repertoires in COVID-19. About the study: Italy, Spain and the United States were the sources of the convalescent and acute COVID-19 samples.

V trimming: 7 bases; J trimming: 0 bases; junction bases outside the gene matches: 11. The CDR3 runs 17 residues. The germline V gene has CDR1 SNHLY and CDR2 FYNNEI. Methods used by the authors: The authors estimated nucleated cell counts from reference gene primer amplification. Profiled with immunoSEQ multiplex PCR; TCRdb holds only in-frame clones, not every one. V, J and clone size are taken as reported in that table, and D and trimming were inferred from the DNA itself. The sample lists about 240,000 clones, more than 75% occurring once. This clone was detected a few times. This TCR was recovered from a woman in her thirties who had recovered from COVID-19. The chain employs TRBV2 and TRBJ1-5; 8 bases agree with TRBD1. Sequenced material: peripheral blood. The CDR3 sequence is CASMTGAGGHSNQPQHF. CDR3 DNA: TGTGCCAGCATGACAGGGGCAGGTGGCCATAGCAATCAGCCCCAGCATTTT.